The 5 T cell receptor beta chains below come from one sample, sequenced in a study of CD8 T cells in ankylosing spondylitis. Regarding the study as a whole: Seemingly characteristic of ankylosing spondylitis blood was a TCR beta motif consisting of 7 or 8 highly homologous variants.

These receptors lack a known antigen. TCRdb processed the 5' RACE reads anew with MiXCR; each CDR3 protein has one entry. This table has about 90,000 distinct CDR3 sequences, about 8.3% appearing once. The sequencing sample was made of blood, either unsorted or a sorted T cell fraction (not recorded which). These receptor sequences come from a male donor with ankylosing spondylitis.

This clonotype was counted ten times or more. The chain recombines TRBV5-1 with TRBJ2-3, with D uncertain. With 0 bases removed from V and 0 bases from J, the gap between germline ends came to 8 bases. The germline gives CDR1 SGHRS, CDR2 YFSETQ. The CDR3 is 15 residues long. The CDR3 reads CASSLVSASTDTQYF. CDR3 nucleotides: TGCGCCAGCAGCTTGGTAAGCGCCAGCACAGATACGCAGTATTTT. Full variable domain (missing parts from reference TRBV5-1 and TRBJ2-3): KAGVTQTPRYLIKTRGQQVTLSCSPISGHRSVSWYQQTPGQGLQFLFEYFSETQRNKGNFPGRFSGRQFSNSRSEMNVSTLELGDSALYLCASSLVSASTDTQYFGPGTRLTVL.

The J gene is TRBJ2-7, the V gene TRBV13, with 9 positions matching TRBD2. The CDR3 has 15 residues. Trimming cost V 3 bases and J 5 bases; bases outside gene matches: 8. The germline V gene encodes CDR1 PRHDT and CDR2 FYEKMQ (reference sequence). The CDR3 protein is CASSFPAGGHHEQYV. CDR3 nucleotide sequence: TGTGCCAGCAGCTTCCCCGCGGGAGGGCACCACGAGCAGTACGTC.

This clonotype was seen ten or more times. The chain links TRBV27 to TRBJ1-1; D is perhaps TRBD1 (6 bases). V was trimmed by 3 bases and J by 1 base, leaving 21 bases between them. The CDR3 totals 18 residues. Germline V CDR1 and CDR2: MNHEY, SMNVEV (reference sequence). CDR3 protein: CASSFRLGTLGGNTEAFF. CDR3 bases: TGTGCCAGCAGTTTTAGGCTCGGGACACTAGGGGGGAACACTGAAGCTTTCTTT.

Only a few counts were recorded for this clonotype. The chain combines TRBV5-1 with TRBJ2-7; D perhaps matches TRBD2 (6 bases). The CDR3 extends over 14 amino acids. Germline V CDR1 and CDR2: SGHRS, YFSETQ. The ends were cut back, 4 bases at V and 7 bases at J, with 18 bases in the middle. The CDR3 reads CASSPISGVGEQYV. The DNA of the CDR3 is TGCGCCAGCAGCCCGATCTCGGGGGTTGGGGAGCAGTACGTC.

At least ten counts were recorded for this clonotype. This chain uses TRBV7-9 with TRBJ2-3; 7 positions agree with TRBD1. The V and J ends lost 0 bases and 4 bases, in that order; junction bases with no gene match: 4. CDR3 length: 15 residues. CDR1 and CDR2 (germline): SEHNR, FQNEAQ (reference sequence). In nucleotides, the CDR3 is TGTGCCAGCAGCTTAGCCACAGGGGCGCCAGATACGCAGTATTTT. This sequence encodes CASSLATGAPDTQYF. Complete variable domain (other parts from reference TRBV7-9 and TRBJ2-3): DTGVSQNPRHKITKRGQNVTFRCDPISEHNRLYWYRQTLGQGPEFLTYFQNEAQLEKSRLLSDRFSAERPKGSFSTLEIQRTEQGDSAMYLCASSLATGAPDTQYFGPGTRLTVL.